This T cell receptor (beta chain) was profiled in a study of blood T cell repertoires in COVID-19. In the study overall: There were acute and convalescent COVID-19 samples, and they came from the United States, Italy and Spain. Sources were T cells, B-cell-depleted T cells, or PBMCs; the material itself was cDNA or gDNA.

The CDR3 has 15 residues. The V gene lost 0 bases and the J gene lost 2 bases, with 11 bases spanning the gap. Per the germline V gene, CDR1 is MNHEY and CDR2 is SVGAGI. Authors' data handling: Reference gene primers were amplified, and this amplification served to estimate nucleated cell counts. Assay used: immunoSEQ multiplex PCR; TCRdb lists only in-frame clones, some missing. V, J and clone size were drawn from that table, and D and trimming were deduced from the DNA. The table records some 190,000 clones, approximately 85% of them present only once. The sequenced sample consisted of peripheral blood. The chain recombines TRBV6-5 with TRBJ2-7, with D maybe TRBD1 (7 bases). The clonotype was recovered from a human donor with active or convalescent COVID-19. The donor label of this sample is uncertain. CDR3 in DNA: TGTGCCAGCAGTTACTCGAGCAGGGGGGCCTACGAGCAGTACTTC. Protein product: CASSYSSRGAYEQYF.